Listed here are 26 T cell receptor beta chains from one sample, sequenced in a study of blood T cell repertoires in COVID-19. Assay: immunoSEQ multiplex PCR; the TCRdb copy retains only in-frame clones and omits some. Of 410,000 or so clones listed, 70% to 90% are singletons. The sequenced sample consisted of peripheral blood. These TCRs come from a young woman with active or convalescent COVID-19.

The CDR3 DNA follows: TGCGCCAGCAGCTTGGAACGAGGGTCCACTGAAGCTTTCTTT. Translation: CASSLERGSTEAFF. This chain uses TRBV5-1 with TRBJ1-1; D gene unclear. The germline V gene encodes CDR1 SGHRS and CDR2 YFSETQ. V lost 0 bases to trimming and J lost 4 bases, with 10 bases between them. This CDR3 has 14 amino acids.

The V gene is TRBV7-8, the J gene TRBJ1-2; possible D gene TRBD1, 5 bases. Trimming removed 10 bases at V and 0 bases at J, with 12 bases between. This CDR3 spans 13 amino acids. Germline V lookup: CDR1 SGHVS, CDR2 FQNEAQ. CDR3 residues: CATQGRANYGYTF. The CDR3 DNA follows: TGTGCCACCCAGGGCCGCGCTAACTATGGCTACACCTTC.

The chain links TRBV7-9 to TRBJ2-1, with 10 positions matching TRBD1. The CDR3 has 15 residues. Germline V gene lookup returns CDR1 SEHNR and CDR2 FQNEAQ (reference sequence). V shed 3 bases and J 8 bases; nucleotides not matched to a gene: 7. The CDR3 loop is CASSLGQGTRDEQFF. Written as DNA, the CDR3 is TGTGCCAGCAGCTTGGGACAGGGGACCCGGGATGAGCAGTTCTTC.

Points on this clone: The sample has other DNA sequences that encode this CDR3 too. DNA of the CDR3: TGTGCCAGCTCACCACCACTAGCGGGAGCCTACGAGCAGTACTTC. Translated: CASSPPLAGAYEQYF. The chain carries TRBV18 and TRBJ2-7, with 11 bases that match TRBD2. In germline, CDR1 is KGHSH, CDR2 LQKENI. The CDR3 loop spans 15 amino acids. V shed 0 bases and J 2 bases; nucleotides not matched to a gene: 0.

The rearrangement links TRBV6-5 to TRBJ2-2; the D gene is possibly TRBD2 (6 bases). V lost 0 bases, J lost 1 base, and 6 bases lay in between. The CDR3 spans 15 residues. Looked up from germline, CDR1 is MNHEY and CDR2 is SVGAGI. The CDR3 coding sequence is TGTGCCAGCAGTTACTCGGGGGGGAACACCGGGGAGCTGTTTTTT. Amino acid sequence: CASSYSGGNTGELFF.

The CDR3 loop reads CASTHSGRAAEKAKNIQYF. The CDR3 DNA is TGTGCCAGTACTCATAGCGGGAGGGCCGCAGAGAAAGCCAAAAACATTCAGTACTTC. V usage is TRBV19 and J usage is TRBJ2-4, with TRBD2 matching 11 bases. The germline V gene has CDR1 LNHDA and CDR2 SQIVND (reference sequence). This CDR3 contains 19 residues. Trimming cost V 7 bases and J 0 bases; bases outside gene matches: 14.

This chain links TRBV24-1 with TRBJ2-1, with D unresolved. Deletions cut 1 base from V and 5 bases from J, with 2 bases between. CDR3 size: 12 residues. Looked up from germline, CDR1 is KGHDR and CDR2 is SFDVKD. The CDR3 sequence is CATSDFNNEQFF. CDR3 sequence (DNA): TGTGCCACCAGTGATTTTAACAATGAGCAGTTCTTC.

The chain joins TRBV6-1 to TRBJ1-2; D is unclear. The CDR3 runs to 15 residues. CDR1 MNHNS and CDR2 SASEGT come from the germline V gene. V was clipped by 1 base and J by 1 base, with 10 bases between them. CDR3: CASSEGLTDNYGYTF. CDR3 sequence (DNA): TGTGCCAGCAGTGAAGGACTGACGGATAACTATGGCTACACCTTC.

This CDR3 is CAISRGDSYEQYF. CDR3 DNA sequence: TGTGCCATTTCCAGAGGGGACAGTTACGAGCAGTACTTC. The chain uses TRBV27 and TRBJ2-7; 7 nucleotides match TRBD1. Germline CDR1 and CDR2: MNHEY and SMNVEV (reference sequence). After removal of 10 bases from V and 4 bases from J, the junction contained 10 bases not matched to a gene. This CDR3 spans 13 amino acids.

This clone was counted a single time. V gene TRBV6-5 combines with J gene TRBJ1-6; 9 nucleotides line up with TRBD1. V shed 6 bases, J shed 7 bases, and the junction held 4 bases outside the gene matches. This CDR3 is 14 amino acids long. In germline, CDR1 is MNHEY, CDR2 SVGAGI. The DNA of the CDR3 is TGTGCCAGCAGCCAGACAGGGGGAAATTCACCCCTCCACTTT. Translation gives CASSQTGGNSPLHF.

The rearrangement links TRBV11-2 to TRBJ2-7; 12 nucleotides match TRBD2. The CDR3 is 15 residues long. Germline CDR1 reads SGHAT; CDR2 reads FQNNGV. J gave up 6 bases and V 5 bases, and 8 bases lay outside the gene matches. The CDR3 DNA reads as TGTGCCAGCAGCGAAAGACTAGCGGGAGATCTCGAGCAGTACTTC. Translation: CASSERLAGDLEQYF.

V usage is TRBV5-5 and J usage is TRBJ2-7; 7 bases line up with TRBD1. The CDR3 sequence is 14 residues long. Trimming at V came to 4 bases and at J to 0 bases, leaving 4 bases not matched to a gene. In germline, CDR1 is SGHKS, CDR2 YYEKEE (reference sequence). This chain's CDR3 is CASSPWDSSYEQYF. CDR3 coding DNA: TGTGCCAGCAGCCCCTGGGACAGCTCCTACGAGCAGTACTTC.

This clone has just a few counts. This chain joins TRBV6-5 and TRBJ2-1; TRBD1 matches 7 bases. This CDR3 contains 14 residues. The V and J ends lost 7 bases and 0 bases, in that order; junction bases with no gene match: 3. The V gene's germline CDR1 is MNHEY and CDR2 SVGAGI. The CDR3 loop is CASKGQASYNEQFF. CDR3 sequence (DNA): TGTGCCAGCAAAGGACAGGCCTCCTACAATGAGCAGTTCTTC.

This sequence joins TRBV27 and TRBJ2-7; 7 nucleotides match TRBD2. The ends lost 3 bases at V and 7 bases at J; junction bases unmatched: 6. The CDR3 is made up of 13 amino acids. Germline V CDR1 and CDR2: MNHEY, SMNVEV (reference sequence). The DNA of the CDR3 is TGTGCCAGCAGTTTGACTAGCTATCATGAGCAGTACTTC. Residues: CASSLTSYHEQYF.

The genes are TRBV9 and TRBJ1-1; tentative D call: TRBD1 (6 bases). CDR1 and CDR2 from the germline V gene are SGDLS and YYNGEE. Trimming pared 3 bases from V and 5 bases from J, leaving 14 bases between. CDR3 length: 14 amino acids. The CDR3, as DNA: TGTGCCAGCAGCGGTACAGGGTTGGGTACTGAAGCTTTCTTT. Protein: CASSGTGLGTEAFF.

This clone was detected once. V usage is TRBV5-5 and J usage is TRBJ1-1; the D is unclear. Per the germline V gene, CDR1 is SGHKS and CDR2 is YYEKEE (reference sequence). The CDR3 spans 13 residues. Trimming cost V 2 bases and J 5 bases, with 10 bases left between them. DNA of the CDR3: TGTGCCAGCAGCTTCGAAGGGAGTACTGAAGCTTTCTTT. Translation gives CASSFEGSTEAFF.

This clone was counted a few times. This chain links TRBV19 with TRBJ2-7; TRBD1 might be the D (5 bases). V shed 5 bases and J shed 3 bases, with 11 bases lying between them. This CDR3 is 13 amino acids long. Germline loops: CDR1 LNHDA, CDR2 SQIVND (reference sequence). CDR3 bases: TGTGCCAGTAGTTCCAACCAGGGCTACGAGCAGTACTTC. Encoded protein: CASSSNQGYEQYF. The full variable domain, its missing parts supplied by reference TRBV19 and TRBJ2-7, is DGGITQSPKYLFRKEGQNVTLSCEQNLNHDAMYWYRQDPGQGLRLIYYSQIVNDFQKGDIAEGYSVSREKKESFPLTVTSAQKNPTAFYLCASSSNQGYEQYFGPGTRLTVT.

CDR3 nucleotides: TGTGCCAGTAGAGGACCGGACACACGGACCAAAAACATTCAGTACTTC. It encodes CASRGPDTRTKNIQYF. V is TRBV19 and J is TRBJ2-4; a possible D gene is TRBD1 (5 bases). The CDR3 loop spans 16 amino acids. From germline, CDR1 is LNHDA and CDR2 SQIVND (reference sequence). Trimming pared 6 bases from V and 2 bases from J, leaving 17 bases between.

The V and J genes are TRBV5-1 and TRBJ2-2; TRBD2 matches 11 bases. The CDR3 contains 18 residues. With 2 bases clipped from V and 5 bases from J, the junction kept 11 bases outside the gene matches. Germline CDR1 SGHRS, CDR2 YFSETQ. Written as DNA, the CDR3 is TGCGCCAGCAGCTTCAGGTCGCTAGCGGGAGGTTTTACCGGGGAGCTGTTTTTT. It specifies CASSFRSLAGGFTGELFF.

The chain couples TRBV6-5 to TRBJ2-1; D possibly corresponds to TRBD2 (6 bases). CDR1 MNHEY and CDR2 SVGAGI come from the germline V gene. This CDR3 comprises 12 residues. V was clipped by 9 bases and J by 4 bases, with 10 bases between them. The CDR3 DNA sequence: TGTGCCAGTGCAGGACTATACAATGAGCAGTTCTTC. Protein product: CASAGLYNEQFF.

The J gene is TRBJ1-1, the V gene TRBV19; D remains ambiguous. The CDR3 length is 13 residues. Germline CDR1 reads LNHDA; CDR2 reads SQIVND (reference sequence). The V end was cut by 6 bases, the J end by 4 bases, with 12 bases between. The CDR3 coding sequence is TGTGCCAGTAGCCTCTCTGAGGTCACTGAAGCTTTCTTT. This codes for CASSLSEVTEAFF.

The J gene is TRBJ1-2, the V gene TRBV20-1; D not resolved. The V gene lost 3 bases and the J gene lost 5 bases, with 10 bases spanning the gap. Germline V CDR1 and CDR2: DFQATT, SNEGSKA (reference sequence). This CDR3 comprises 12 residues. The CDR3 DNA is TGCAGTGCTAGTTGGGCTGATTATGGCTACACCTTC. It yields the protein CSASWADYGYTF.

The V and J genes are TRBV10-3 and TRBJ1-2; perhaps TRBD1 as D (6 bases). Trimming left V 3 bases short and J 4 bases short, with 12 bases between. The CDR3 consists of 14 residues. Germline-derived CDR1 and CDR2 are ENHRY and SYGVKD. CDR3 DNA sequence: TGTGCCATCAGTGAACAGGGTGGTGGCTATGGCTACACCTTC. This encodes CAISEQGGGYGYTF.

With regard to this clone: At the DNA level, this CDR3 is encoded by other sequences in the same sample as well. The CDR3 here is CASSQGGGYEQYF. For the CDR3, the DNA is TGTGCCAGCAGCCAAGGGGGAGGTTACGAGCAGTACTTC. The J gene is TRBJ2-7, the V gene TRBV3-1 (or the pseudogene TRBV3-2); weak D call: TRBD2 (6 bases). CDR1 LGHDT and CDR2 YNNKEL come from the germline V gene (reference sequence). The CDR3 is 13 amino acids. With 1 base removed from V and 4 bases from J, the gap between germline ends came to 8 bases.

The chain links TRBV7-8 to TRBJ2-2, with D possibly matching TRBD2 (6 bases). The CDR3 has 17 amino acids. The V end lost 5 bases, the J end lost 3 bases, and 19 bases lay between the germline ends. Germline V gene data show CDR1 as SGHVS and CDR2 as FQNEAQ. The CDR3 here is CASSKRAGKIHTGELFF. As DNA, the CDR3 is TGTGCCAGCAGCAAAAGGGCGGGAAAGATCCACACCGGGGAGCTGTTTTTT.

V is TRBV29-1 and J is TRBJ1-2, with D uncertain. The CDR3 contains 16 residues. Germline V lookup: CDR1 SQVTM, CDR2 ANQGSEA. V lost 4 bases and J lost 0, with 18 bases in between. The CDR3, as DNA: TGCAGCGTTGCTGGAGGACTGCCGGCAGCTAACTATGGCTACACCTTC. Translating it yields CSVAGGLPAANYGYTF. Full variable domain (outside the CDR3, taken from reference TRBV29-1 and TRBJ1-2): SAVISQKPSRDICQRGTSLTIQCQVDSQVTMMFWYRQQPGQSLTLIATANQGSEATYESGFVIDKFPISRPNLTFSTLTVSNMSPEDSSIYLCSVAGGLPAANYGYTFGSGTRLTVV.